Below are 7 T cell receptor beta chains sequenced from a single sample in a study of OX40 agonist ivuxolimab in advanced cancers. Profiling relied on immunoSEQ multiplex PCR, and the TCRdb table lists in-frame clones only, not all of them. Among roughly 97,000 clones listed, around 90% were seen once. Source: CD4+ or CD8+ T cells sorted from blood, taken in a trial of the OX40 agonist ivuxolimab. The receptors derive from an adult with an advanced solid tumor such as melanoma, head and neck, liver or kidney cancer.

DNA of the CDR3: TGCGCCAGCAGCCGTGGACTAGAAGTTCAGTATTTT. Protein sequence: CASSRGLEVQYF. V is TRBV5-1 and J is TRBJ2-3; 7 bases line up with TRBD2. Looked up from germline, CDR1 is SGHRS and CDR2 is YFSETQ. The V gene end was trimmed by 4 bases and the J gene end by 12 bases; junction bases not matched to a gene: 8. There are 12 residues in the CDR3.

The chain links TRBV10-2 to TRBJ1-2; D gene uncertain. CDR1 and CDR2 from the germline V gene are WSHSY and SAAADI. CDR3 length: 14 amino acids. V lost 3 bases to trimming and J lost 4 bases, with 12 bases between them. The CDR3 DNA reads TGCGCCAGCAGTGATCAGAGGGCGGCCTATGGCTACACCTTC. Amino acids: CASSDQRAAYGYTF.

The rearrangement links TRBV9 to TRBJ1-2; 8 bases agree with TRBD1. The CDR3 extends over 15 amino acids. The germline V gene encodes CDR1 SGDLS and CDR2 YYNGEE. The V segment lost 0 bases and the J segment 3 bases; nucleotides outside the gene matches: 4. The CDR3 is CASSVAQGDYYGYTF. CDR3 DNA sequence: TGTGCCAGCAGCGTAGCACAGGGGGATTACTATGGCTACACCTTC.

This clone was found once. This chain joins TRBV5-1 and TRBJ2-2; perhaps TRBD1 as D (7 bases). V was clipped by 7 bases and J by 6 bases, with 13 bases between them. From germline, CDR1 is SGHRS and CDR2 YFSETQ. This CDR3 has 13 residues. The CDR3 region has the DNA TGCGCCAGCGGGGCAGGGGGGCCCGGGGAGCTGTTTTTT. Translated: CASGAGGPGELFF.

The rearrangement links TRBV28 to TRBJ2-2; no definite D call. CDR3 size: 16 residues. Trimming stripped 5 bases from V and 0 bases from J, with 13 bases between. Germline CDR1 reads MDHEN; CDR2 reads SYDVKM. DNA for the CDR3: TGTGCCAGCAGTAGCCCGTGGGCATCGAACACCGGGGAGCTGTTTTTT. Its translation: CASSSPWASNTGELFF.

V and J are TRBV28 and TRBJ2-1; D not resolved. Germline V CDR1 and CDR2: MDHEN, SYDVKM. The CDR3 is 11 residues long. The V end lost 10 bases, the J end lost 9 bases, and 13 bases lay between the germline ends. DNA for the CDR3: TGTGCCACCCAGAGCGTGCCTGAGCAGTTCTTC. It yields the protein CATQSVPEQFF.

J is TRBJ2-3 and V is TRBV4-3; a weak D match, TRBD2 (6 bases). In germline, CDR1 is LGHNA, CDR2 YSLEER. V shed 1 base and J shed 8 bases, with 10 bases lying between them. The CDR3 contains 13 residues. The CDR3 DNA follows: TGCGCCAGCAGCCAAGTAACTAGCAGTACGCAGTATTTT. This sequence encodes CASSQVTSSTQYF.